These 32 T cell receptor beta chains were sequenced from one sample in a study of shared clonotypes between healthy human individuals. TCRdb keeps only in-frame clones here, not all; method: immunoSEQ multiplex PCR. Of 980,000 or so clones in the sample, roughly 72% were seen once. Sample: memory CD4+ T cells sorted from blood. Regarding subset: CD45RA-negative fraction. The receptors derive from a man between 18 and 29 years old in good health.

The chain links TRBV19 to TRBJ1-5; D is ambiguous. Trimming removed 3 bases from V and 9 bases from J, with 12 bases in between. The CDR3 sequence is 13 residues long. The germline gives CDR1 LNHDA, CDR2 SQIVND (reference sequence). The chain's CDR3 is CASSIPGYRPQHF. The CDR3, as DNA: TGTGCCAGTAGTATTCCGGGGTATCGGCCCCAGCATTTT.

The chain's CDR3 is CASSQPGQGSNQPQHF. CDR3 nucleotide sequence: TGCGCCAGCAGCCAACCGGGACAGGGAAGCAATCAGCCCCAGCATTTT. This chain joins TRBV4-1 and TRBJ1-5; 9 nucleotides line up with TRBD1. This CDR3 has 16 residues. After removal of 2 bases from V and 1 base from J, the junction contained 3 bases not matched to a gene. The V gene's germline CDR1 is MGHRA and CDR2 YSYEKL.

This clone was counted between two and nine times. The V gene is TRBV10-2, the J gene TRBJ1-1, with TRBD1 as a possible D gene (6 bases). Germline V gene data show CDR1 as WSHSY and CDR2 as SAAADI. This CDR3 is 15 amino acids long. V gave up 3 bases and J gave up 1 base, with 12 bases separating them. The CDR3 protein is CASSETPDRNTEAFF. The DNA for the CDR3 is TGCGCCAGCAGTGAAACCCCGGACAGGAACACTGAAGCTTTCTTT.

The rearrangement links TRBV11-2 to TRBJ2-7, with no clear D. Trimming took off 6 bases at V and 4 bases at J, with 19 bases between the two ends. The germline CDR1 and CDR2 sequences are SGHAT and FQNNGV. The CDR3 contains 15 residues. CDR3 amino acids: CASSARPFMGYEQYF. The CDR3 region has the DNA TGTGCCAGCAGTGCACGACCCTTTATGGGGTACGAGCAGTACTTC.

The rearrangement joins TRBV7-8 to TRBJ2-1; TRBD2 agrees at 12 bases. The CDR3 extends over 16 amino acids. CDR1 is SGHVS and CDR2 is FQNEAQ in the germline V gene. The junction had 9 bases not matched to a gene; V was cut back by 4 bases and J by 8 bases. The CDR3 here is CASSSVTSGRIYEQFF. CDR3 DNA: TGTGCCAGCAGCTCGGTAACTAGCGGGAGGATCTATGAGCAGTTCTTC.

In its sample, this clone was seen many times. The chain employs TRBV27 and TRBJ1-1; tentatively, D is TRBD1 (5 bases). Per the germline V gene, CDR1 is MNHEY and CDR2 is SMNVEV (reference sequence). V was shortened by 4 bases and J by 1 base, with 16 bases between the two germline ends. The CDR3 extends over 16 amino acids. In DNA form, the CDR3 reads TGTGCCAGCAGTTCCATCACCTGGGGGGAGAACACTGAAGCTTTCTTT. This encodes CASSSITWGENTEAFF.

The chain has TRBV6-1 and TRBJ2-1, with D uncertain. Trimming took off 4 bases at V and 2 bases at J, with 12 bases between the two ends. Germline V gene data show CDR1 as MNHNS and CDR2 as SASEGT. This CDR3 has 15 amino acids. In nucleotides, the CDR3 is TGTGCCAGCAGTGCCTCTCCAAAACCCTACAATGAGCAGTTCTTC. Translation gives CASSASPKPYNEQFF.

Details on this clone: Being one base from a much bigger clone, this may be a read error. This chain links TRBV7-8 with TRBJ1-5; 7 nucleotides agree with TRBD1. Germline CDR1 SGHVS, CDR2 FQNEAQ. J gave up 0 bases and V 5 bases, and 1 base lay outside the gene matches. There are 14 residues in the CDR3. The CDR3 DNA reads TGTGCCAGCAGCCAGGGGGGTAGCAATCAGCCCCAGCATTTT. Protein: CASSQGGSNQPQHF.

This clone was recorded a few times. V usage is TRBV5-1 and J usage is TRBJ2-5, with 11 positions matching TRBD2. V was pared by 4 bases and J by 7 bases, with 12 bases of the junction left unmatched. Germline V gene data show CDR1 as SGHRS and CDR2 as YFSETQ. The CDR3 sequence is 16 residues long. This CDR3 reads CASSELAGGSRGTQYF. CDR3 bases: TGCGCCAGCAGCGAGCTAGCGGGAGGCAGTAGGGGGACCCAGTACTTC.

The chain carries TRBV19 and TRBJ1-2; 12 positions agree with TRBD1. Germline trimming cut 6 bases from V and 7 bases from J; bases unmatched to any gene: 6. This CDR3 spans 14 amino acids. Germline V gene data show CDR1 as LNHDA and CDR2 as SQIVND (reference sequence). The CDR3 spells CASRPGQGASGYTF. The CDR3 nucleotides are TGTGCCAGTAGGCCGGGACAGGGGGCGAGTGGCTACACCTTC.

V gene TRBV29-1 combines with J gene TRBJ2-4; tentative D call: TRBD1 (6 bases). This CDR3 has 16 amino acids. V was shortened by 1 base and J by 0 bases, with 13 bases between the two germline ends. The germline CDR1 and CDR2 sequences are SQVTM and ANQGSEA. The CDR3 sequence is CSVEVGDTLAKNIQYF. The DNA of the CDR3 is TGCAGCGTTGAAGTCGGGGACACATTAGCCAAAAACATTCAGTACTTC.

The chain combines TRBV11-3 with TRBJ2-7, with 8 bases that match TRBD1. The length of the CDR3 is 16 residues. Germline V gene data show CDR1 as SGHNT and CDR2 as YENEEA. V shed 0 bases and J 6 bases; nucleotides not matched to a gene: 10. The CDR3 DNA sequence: TGTGCCAGCAGCTTAGAACCCTCAGGACAGGGTGGCGAGCAGTACTTC. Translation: CASSLEPSGQGGEQYF.

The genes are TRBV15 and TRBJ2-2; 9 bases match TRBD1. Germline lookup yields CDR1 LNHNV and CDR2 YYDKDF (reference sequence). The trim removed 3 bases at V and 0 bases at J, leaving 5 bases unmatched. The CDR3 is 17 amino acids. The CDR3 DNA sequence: TGTGCCACCAGCAGGGGGACAGGGTATCCGAACACCGGGGAGCTGTTTTTT. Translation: CATSRGTGYPNTGELFF.

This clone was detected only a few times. The CDR3 spells CATSISGGREQYF. The CDR3 DNA reads TGTGCCACCAGCATTAGCGGGGGGAGGGAGCAGTACTTC. The chain couples TRBV15 to TRBJ2-7, with TRBD2 matching over 10 bases. In germline, CDR1 is LNHNV, CDR2 YYDKDF (reference sequence). This CDR3 is built from 13 residues. V was pared by 4 bases and J by 7 bases, with 4 bases of the junction left unmatched.

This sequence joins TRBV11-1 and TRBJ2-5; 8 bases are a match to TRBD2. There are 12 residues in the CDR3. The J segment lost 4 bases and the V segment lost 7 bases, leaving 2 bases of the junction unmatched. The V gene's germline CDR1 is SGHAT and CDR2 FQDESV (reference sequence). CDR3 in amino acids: CASTGGGETQYF. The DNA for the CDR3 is TGTGCCAGCACCGGGGGGGGAGAGACCCAGTACTTC.

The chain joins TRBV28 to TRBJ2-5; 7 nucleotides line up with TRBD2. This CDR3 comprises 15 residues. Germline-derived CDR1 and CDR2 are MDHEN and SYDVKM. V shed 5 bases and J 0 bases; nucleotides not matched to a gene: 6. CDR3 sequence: CASSPREANQETQYF. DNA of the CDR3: TGTGCCAGCAGTCCCCGGGAGGCGAACCAAGAGACCCAGTACTTC.

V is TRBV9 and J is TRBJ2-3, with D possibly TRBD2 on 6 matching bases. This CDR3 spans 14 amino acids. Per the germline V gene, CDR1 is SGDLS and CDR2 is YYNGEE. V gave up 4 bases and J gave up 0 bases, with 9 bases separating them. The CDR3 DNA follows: TGTGCCAGCAGCCCGGGACTCAGCACAGATACGCAGTATTTT. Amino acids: CASSPGLSTDTQYF.

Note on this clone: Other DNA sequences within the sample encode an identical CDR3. The CDR3 sequence: CSVGDRGGYGYTF. CDR3 nucleotides: TGCAGCGTTGGTGACAGGGGAGGCTATGGCTACACCTTC. The chain couples TRBV29-1 to TRBJ1-2, with TRBD1 identical over 8 bases. Germline loops: CDR1 SQVTM, CDR2 ANQGSEA. CDR3 length: 13 amino acids. The V and J ends lost 4 bases and 4 bases, in that order; junction bases with no gene match: 5.

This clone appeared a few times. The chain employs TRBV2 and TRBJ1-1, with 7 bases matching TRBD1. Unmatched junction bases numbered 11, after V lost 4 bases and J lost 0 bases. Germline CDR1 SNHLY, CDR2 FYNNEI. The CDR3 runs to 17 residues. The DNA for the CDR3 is TGTGCCAGCAGTGCCACGGGACAGCTGGATTTGAACACTGAAGCTTTCTTT. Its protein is CASSATGQLDLNTEAFF.

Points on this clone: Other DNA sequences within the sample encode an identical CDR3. CDR3 in amino acids: CAISEGGLNTGELFF. For the CDR3, the DNA is TGTGCCATCAGTGAAGGGGGTTTGAACACCGGGGAGCTGTTTTTT. The rearrangement links TRBV10-3 to TRBJ2-2; D is perhaps TRBD1 (6 bases). Trimming shortened V by 3 bases and J by 1 base, and 9 bases separated the two germline ends. Germline CDR1 is ENHRY and CDR2 is SYGVKD. The CDR3 is made up of 15 amino acids.

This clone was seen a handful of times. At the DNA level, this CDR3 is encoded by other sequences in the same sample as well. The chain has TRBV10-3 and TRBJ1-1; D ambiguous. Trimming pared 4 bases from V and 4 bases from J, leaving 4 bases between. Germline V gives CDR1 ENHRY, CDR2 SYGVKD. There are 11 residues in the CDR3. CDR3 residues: CAISAGTEAFF. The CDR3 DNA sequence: TGTGCCATCAGTGCAGGCACTGAAGCTTTCTTT.

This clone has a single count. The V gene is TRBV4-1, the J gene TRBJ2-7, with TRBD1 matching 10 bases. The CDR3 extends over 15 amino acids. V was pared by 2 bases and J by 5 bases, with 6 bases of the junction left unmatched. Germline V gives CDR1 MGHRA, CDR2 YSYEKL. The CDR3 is CASSQYGTGVNEQYF. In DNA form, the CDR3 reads TGCGCCAGCAGCCAATACGGGACAGGGGTAAACGAGCAGTACTTC.

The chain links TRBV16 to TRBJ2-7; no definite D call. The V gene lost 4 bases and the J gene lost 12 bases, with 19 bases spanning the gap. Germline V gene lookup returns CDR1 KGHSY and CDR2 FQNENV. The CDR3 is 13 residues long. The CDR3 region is CASSLGGFGILYF. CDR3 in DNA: TGTGCCAGCAGCCTAGGTGGATTCGGTATTTTGTACTTC.

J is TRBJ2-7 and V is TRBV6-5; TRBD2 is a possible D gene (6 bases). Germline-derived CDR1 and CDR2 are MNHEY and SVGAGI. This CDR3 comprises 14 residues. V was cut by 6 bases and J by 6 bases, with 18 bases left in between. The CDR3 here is CASREGRAVGEQYF. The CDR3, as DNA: TGTGCCAGCAGGGAGGGAAGGGCGGTCGGCGAGCAGTACTTC.

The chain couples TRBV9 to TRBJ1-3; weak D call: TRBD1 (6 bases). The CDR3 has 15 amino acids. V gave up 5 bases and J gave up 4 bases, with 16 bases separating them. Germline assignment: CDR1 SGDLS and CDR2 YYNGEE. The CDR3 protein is CASRPGGQYGNTIYF. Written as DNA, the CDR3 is TGTGCCAGCAGACCCGGGGGGCAATACGGAAACACCATATATTTT.

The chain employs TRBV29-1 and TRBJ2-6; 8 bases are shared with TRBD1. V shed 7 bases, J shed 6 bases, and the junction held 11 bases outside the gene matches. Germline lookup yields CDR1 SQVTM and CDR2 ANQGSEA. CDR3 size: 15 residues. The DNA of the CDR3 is TGCAGCGCGAGCTACGGGACAGGAGAGGCCAACGTCCTGACTTTC. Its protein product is CSASYGTGEANVLTF. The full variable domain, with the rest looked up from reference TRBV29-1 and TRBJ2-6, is SAVISQKPSRDICQRGTSLTIQCQVDSQVTMMFWYRQQPGQSLTLIATANQGSEATYESGFVIDKFPISRPNLTFSTLTVSNMSPEDSSIYLCSASYGTGEANVLTFGAGSRLTVL.

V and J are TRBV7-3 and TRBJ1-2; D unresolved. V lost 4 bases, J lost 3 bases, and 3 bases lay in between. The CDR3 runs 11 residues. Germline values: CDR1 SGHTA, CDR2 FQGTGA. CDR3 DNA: TGTGCCAGCAGCTCCCACTATGGCTACACCTTC. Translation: CASSSHYGYTF.

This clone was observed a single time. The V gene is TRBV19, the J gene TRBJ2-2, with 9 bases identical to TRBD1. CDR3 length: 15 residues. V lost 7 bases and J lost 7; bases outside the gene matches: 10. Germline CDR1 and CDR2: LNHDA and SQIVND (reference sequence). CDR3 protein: CASNSRQGVSGELFF. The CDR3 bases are TGTGCCAGTAACTCCCGACAGGGGGTTAGCGGGGAGCTGTTTTTT.

This CDR3 reads CASSTPKGVAKNIQYF. Here the CDR3 DNA reads TGTGCCAGCAGCACCCCGAAAGGGGTGGCCAAAAACATTCAGTACTTC. This chain links TRBV11-2 with TRBJ2-4; D might be TRBD1 (5 bases). CDR3 size: 16 residues. The ends were cut back, 5 bases at V and 1 base at J, with 15 bases in the middle. Per germline, CDR1 SGHAT and CDR2 FQNNGV.

In DNA form, the CDR3 reads TGTGCCAGCAGACCGATGGCGTCCCTAGGCGGCCAGTACTTC. It specifies CASRPMASLGGQYF. The chain has TRBV2 and TRBJ2-5; D is undetermined. The CDR3 has 14 amino acids. Per the germline V gene, CDR1 is SNHLY and CDR2 is FYNNEI. Trimming stripped 6 bases from V and 10 bases from J, with 21 bases between.

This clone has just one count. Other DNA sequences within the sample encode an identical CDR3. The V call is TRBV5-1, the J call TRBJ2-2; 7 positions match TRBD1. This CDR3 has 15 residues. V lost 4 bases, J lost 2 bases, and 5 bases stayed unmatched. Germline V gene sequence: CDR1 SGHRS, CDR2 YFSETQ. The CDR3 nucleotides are TGCGCCAGCAGCCTGGGGACAGTTAACACCGGGGAGCTGTTTTTT. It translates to CASSLGTVNTGELFF.

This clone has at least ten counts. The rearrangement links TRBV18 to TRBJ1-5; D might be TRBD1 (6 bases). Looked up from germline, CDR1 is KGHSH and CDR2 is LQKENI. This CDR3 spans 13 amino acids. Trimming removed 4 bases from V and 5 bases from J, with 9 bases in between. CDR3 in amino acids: CASSLGQYQPQHF. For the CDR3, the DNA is TGTGCCAGCTCACTCGGACAGTATCAGCCCCAGCATTTT.